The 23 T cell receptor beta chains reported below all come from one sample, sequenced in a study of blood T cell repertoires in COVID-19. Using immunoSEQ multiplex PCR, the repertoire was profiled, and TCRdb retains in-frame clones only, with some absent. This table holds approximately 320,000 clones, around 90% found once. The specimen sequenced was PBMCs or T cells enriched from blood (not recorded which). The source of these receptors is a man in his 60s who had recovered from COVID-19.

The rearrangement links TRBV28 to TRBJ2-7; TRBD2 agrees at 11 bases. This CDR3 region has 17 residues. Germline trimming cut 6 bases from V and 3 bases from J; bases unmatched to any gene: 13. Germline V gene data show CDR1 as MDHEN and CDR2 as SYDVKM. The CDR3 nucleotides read TGTGCCAGCAGAAAGACCGGACTAGCGGGCCTAAGCTACGAGCAGTACTTC. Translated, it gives CASRKTGLAGLSYEQYF. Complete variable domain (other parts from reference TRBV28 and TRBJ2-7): DVKVTQSSRYLVKRTGEKVFLECVQDMDHENMFWYRQDPGLGLRLIYFSYDVKMKEKGDIPEGYSVSREKKERFSLILESASTNQTSMYLCASRKTGLAGLSYEQYFGPGTRLTVT.

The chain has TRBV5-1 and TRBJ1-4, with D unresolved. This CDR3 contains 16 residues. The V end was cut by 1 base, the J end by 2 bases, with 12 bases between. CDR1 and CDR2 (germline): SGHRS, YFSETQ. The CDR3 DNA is TGCGCCAGCAGCTTGTCGTGGGCTTCGACTAATGAAAAACTGTTTTTT. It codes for CASSLSWASTNEKLFF.

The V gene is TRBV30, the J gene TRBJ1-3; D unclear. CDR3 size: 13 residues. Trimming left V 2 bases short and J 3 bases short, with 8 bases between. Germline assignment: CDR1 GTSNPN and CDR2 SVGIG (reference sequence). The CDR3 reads CAWSPDIGNTIYF. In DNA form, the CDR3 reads TGTGCCTGGAGTCCTGACATTGGAAACACCATATATTTT.

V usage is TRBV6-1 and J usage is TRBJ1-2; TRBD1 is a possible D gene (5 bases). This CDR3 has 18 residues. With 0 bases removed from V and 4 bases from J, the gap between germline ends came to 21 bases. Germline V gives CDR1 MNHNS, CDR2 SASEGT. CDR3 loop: CASSEAWGVGDGGYGYTF. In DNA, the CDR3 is TGTGCCAGCAGTGAAGCCTGGGGCGTTGGGGACGGGGGCTATGGCTACACCTTC.

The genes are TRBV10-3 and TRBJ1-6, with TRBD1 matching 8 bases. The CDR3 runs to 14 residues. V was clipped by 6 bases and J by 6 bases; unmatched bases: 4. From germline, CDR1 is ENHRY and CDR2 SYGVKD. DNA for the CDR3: TGTGCCATCAGCGGGACAGGCAGTAATTCACCCCTCCACTTT. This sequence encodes CAISGTGSNSPLHF.

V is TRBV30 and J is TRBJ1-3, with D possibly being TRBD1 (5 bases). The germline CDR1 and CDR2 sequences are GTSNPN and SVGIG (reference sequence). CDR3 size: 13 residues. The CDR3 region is CVAGSDGGNTIYF. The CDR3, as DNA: TGTGTGGCAGGGTCCGACGGCGGAAACACCATATATTTT.

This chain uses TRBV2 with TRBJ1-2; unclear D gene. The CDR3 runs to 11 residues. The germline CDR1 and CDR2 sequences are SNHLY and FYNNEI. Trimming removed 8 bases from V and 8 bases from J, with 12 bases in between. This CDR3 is CASYLTGGYTF. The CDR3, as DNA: TGTGCCAGCTACTTAACGGGGGGCTACACCTTC. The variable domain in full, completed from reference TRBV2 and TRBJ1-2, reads EPEVTQTPSHQVTQMGQEVILRCVPISNHLYFYWYRQILGQKVEFLVSFYNNEISEKSEIFDDQFSVERPDGSNFTLKIRSTKLEDSAMYFCASYLTGGYTFGSGTRLTVV.

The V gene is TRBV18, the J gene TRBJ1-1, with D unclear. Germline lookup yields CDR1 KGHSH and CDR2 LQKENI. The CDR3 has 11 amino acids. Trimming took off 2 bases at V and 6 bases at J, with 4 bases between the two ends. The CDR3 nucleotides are TGTGCCAGCTCACCAATCTCTGAAGCTTTCTTT. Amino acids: CASSPISEAFF.

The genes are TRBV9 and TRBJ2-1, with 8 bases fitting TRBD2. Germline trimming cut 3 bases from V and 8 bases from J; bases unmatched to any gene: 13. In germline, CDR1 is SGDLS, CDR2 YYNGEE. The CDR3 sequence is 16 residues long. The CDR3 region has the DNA TGTGCCAGCAGCGCCTTTTTAGTAGCGGGAAGCTATGAGCAGTTCTTC. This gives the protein CASSAFLVAGSYEQFF.

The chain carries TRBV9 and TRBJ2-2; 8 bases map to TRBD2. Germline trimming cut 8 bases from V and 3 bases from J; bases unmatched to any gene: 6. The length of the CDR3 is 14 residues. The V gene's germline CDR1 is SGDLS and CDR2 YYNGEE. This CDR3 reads CARPSGSYTGELFF. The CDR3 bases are TGTGCCAGACCCAGCGGGAGTTACACCGGGGAGCTGTTTTTT.

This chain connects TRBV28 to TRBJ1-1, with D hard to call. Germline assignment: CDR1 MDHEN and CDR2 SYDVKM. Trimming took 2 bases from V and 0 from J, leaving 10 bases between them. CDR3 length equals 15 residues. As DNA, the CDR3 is TGTGCCAGCAGTTTAATGGCAGTCATGAACACTGAAGCTTTCTTT. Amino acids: CASSLMAVMNTEAFF.

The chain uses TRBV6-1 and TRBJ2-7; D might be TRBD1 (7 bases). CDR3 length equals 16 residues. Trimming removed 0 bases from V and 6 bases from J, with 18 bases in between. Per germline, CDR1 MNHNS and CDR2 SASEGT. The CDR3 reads CASSEAFGQEGFEQYF. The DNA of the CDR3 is TGTGCCAGCAGTGAAGCGTTTGGACAGGAGGGGTTCGAGCAGTACTTC.

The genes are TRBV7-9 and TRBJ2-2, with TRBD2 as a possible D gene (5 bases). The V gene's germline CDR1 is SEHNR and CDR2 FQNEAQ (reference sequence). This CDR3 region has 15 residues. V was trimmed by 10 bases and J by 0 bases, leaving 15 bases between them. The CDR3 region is CAKDFKLPNTGELFF. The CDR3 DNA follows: TGTGCCAAGGACTTCAAACTTCCGAACACCGGGGAGCTGTTTTTT. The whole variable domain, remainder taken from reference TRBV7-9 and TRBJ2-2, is DTGVSQNPRHKITKRGQNVTFRCDPISEHNRLYWYRQTLGQGPEFLTYFQNEAQLEKSRLLSDRFSAERPKGSFSTLEIQRTEQGDSAMYLCAKDFKLPNTGELFFGEGSRLTVL.

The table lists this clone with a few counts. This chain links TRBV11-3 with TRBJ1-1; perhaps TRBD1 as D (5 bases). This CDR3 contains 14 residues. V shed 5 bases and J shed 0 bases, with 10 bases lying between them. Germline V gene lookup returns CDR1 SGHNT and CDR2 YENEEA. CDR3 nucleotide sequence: TGTGCCAGCAGCCACAGGACCATGAACACTGAAGCTTTCTTT. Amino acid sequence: CASSHRTMNTEAFF. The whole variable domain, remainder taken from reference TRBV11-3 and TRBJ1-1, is EAGVVQSPRYKIIEKKQPVAFWCNPISGHNTLYWYLQNLGQGPELLIRYENEEAVDDSQLPKDRFSAERLKGVDSTLKIQPAELGDSAVYLCASSHRTMNTEAFFGQGTRLTVV.

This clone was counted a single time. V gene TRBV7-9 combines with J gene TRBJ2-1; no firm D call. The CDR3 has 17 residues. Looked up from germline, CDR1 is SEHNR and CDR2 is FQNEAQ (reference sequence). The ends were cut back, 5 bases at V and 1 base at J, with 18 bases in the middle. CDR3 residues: CASSDLTATNSYNEQFF. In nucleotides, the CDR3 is TGTGCCAGCAGCGACTTGACTGCTACTAATTCCTACAATGAGCAGTTCTTC.

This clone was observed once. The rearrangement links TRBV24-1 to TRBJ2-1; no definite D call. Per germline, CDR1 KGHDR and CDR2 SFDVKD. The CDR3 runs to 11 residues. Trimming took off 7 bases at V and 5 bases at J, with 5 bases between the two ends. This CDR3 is CATRRNNEQFF. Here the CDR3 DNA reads TGTGCCACCAGGAGGAACAATGAGCAGTTCTTC.

In DNA, the CDR3 is TGTGCCAGTAGTATATCCGGGACAGCTCCTAACTATGGCTACACCTTC. Translated, it gives CASSISGTAPNYGYTF. This chain uses TRBV19 with TRBJ1-2; 7 bases are a match to TRBD1. The CDR3 length is 16 residues. Trimming at V came to 2 bases and at J to 0 bases, leaving 6 bases not matched to a gene. Germline V gene data show CDR1 as LNHDA and CDR2 as SQIVND (reference sequence).

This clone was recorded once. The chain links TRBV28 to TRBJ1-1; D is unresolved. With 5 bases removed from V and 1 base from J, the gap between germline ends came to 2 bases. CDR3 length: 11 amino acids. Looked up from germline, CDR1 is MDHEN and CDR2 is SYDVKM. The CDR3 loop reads CASSQNTEAFF. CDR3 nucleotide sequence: TGTGCCAGCAGTCAGAACACTGAAGCTTTCTTT.

The CDR3 loop reads CASSPQGTEYNSPLHF. CDR3 DNA: TGCGCCAGCAGCCCTCAAGGGACTGAATATAATTCACCCCTCCACTTT. The chain links TRBV4-1 to TRBJ1-6, with a tentative D call TRBD1 (5 bases). V dropped 4 bases and J dropped 4 bases, with 14 bases sitting between them. CDR1 and CDR2 from the germline V gene are MGHRA and YSYEKL. This CDR3 is built from 16 residues.

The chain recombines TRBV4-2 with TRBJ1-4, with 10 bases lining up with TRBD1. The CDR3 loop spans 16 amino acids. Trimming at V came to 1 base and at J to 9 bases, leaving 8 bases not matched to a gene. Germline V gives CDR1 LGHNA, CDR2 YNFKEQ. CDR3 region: CASSQVAGTGDKKLFF. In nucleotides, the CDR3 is TGTGCCAGCAGCCAAGTAGCCGGGACAGGGGATAAAAAACTGTTTTTT.

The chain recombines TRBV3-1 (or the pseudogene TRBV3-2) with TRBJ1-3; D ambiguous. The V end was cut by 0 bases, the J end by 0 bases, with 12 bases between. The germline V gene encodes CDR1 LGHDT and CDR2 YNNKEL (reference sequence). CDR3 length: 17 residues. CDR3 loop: CASSQDTPGSSGNTIYF. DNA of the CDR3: TGTGCCAGCAGCCAAGATACCCCGGGGTCCTCTGGAAACACCATATATTTT.

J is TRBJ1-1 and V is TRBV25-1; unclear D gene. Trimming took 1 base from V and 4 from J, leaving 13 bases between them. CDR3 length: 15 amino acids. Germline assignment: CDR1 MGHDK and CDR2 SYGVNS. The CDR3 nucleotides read TGTGCCAGCAGTGAATCTACCAAAGGAGGCACTGAAGCTTTCTTT. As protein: CASSESTKGGTEAFF.

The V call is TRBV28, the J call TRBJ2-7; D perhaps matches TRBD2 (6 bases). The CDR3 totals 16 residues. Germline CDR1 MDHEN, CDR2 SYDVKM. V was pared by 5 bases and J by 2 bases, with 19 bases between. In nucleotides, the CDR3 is TGTGCCAGCAGTCTCACGGCTAGTGGGGGGACCTACGAGCAGTACTTC. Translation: CASSLTASGGTYEQYF.